The clone carrying this T cell receptor beta chain was seen a single time. The data stem from a study of T cell changes during pregnancy in multiple sclerosis. Clones were read by immunoSEQ multiplex PCR, and TCRdb kept only the in-frame ones, dropping some. The sample holds tens of thousands of clones, around 94% seen once. The clonotype was recovered from a female donor in good health, enrolled as a control in a pregnancy study. The material sequenced was CD8+ T cells from peripheral blood mononuclear cells, taken in the third trimester of pregnancy.

The CDR3 coding sequence is TGCGCCAGCAGCCCCCGGTCGTCTTATCAGCCCCAGCATTTT. Protein: CASSPRSSYQPQHF. J is TRBJ1-5 and V is TRBV4-1; D uncertain. Germline V gene data show CDR1 as MGHRA and CDR2 as YSYEKL. V lost 4 bases to trimming and J lost 5 bases, with 12 bases between them. This CDR3 has 14 amino acids.